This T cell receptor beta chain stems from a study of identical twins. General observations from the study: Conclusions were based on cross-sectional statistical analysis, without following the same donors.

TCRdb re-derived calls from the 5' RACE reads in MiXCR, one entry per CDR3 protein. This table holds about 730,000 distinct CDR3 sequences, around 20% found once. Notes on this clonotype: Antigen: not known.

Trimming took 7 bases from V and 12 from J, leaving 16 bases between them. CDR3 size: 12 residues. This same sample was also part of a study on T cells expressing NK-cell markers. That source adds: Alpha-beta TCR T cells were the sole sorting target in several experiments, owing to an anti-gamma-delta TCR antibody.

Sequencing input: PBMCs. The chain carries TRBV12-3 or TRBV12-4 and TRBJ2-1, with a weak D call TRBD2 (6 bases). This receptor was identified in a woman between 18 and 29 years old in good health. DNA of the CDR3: TGTGCCAGCACCCACCTTCGGGAGAGGCAGTTCTTC. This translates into CASTHLRERQFF.